The entry below gives a single TCR beta chain sequence along with its context. Its cognate antigen is unknown. This sample is drawn from a study of identifying expanded T cells in peripheral blood. Study findings and constraints: Across healthy donors, higher total template counts meant significantly greater roughly 2-week count variance. Approximately 1.2 clones differed between technical replicates, versus around 16 and 19 over time.

No infections or other immune events were documented during collection. Sequenced by immunoSEQ multiplex PCR; TCRdb stores in-frame clones only, minus some. Among over 90,000 clones, about 91% were seen once, and the ten largest hold around an eighth. Germline-derived CDR1 and CDR2 are SGHTA and FQGNSA. Trimming cost V 2 bases and J 2 bases, with 8 bases left between them. The length of the CDR3 is 14 residues. The clonotype comes from a person aged 18-70 years in good health. Sample: blood. The chain couples TRBV7-2 to TRBJ2-3; D is perhaps TRBD1 or TRBD2 (5 bases each). CDR3 sequence reads: CASSLTGTTDTQYF. As DNA, the CDR3 is TGTGCCAGCAGCTTAACCGGGACCACAGATACGCAGTATTTT.